What follows are 5 T cell receptor beta chains derived from one specimen sequenced in a study of low-dose radiotherapy and immunotherapy resistance in tumors. Gene-specific TRAV and TRBV primers were used for first-strand cDNA, covering alpha and beta chains. It was with a constant-region primer and a V-primer adapter that TCRs were amplified over roughly 19 PCR cycles. In TCRdb, the reads were re-called with MiXCR into one record per CDR3 protein. Of about 9,800 distinct CDR3 sequences listed, about 41% were seen once; the top ten hold around 6%. The receptors stem from a human donor with advanced metastatic prostate, ovarian, gallbladder or colorectal cancer (not recorded which). This table probably holds off-target reads from a library built for another chain.

V gene TRBV12-5 combines with J gene TRBJ2-7, with D uncertain. CDR1 LGHNT and CDR2 FRNRAP come from the germline V gene. Trimming took 3 bases from V and 3 from J, leaving 3 bases between them. CDR3 length equals 11 residues. The CDR3 nucleotides are TGTGCTAGTGGTTTCGGCTACGAGCAGTACTTC. Translating gives CASGFGYEQYF.

This clonotype is judged medium-sized. This chain connects TRBV28 to TRBJ2-7; D is perhaps TRBD2 (6 bases). Germline-derived CDR1 and CDR2 are MDHEN and SYDVKM. Trimming left V 8 bases short and J 1 base short, with 18 bases between. This CDR3 has 15 residues. The CDR3 DNA reads as TGTGCCAGCCTGTGGATTGGGGGGAGTTCCTACGAGCAGTACTTC. Translation gives CASLWIGGSSYEQYF.

V usage is TRBV14 and J usage is TRBJ1-5, with a weak D call TRBD1 (5 bases). This CDR3 comprises 14 residues. V was trimmed by 1 base and J by 7 bases, leaving 11 bases between them. Germline V gene sequence: CDR1 SGHDN, CDR2 FVKESK. The CDR3 bases are TGTGCCAGCAGCCAAGGGGGCTCAGGGCAGCCCCAGCATTTT. Its protein is CASSQGGSGQPQHF.

The CDR3 protein is CAISDRQGPTEAFF. The CDR3, as DNA: TGTGCCATCAGTGATAGGCAGGGTCCCACTGAAGCTTTCTTT. The chain couples TRBV10-3 to TRBJ1-1, with D perhaps matching TRBD1 (5 bases). Per germline, CDR1 ENHRY and CDR2 SYGVKD. V lost 3 bases and J lost 4, with 12 bases in between. This CDR3 comprises 14 residues.

This rearrangement joins TRBV5-1 to TRBJ2-3, with D hard to call. Germline V gene lookup returns CDR1 SGHRS and CDR2 YFSETQ. This CDR3 spans 14 amino acids. Trimming pared 3 bases from V and 3 bases from J, leaving 11 bases between. CDR3 nucleotide sequence: TGCGCCAGCAGCTCCAACGCCGCTACAGATACGCAGTATTTT. It is translated as CASSSNAATDTQYF. Drawing the rest from reference TRBV5-1 and TRBJ2-3, the complete variable domain is KAGVTQTPRYLIKTRGQQVTLSCSPISGHRSVSWYQQTPGQGLQFLFEYFSETQRNKGNFPGRFSGRQFSNSRSEMNVSTLELGDSALYLCASSSNAATDTQYFGPGTRLTVL.